At least ten counts were recorded for the clone carrying this T cell receptor beta chain. Its antigen is unidentified. TCR beta CDR3 regions were amplified from RNA transcripts. HTBI primers drove first-round RT-PCR of the TCR CDR3. From the multiplex PCR reads, TCRdb called clonotypes with MiXCR, one entry per CDR3 protein. The sample includes roughly 740,000 distinct CDR3 sequences, 15% to 20% seen only once; the top ten take over 7.5%. This record belongs to a study of T cells in Graves' hyperthyroidism and ophthalmopathy. Study results and limitations: By a 13 V-J model, ophthalmopathy was set apart from stable hyperthyroidism. Onset of ophthalmopathy came a median roughly 6.9 months after the model predicted it.

V was pared by 4 bases and J by 6 bases, with 16 bases between. This CDR3 is 13 amino acids long. Germline V CDR1 and CDR2: SQVTM, ANQGSEA. This chain joins TRBV29-1 and TRBJ2-7, with D tentatively TRBD1 (6 bases). The receptor comes from a man younger than 30 with Graves' hyperthyroidism. Sequencing was performed on blood. The CDR3 loop reads CSVGPGQRGEQYF. CDR3 DNA sequence: TGCAGCGTTGGTCCCGGACAGAGGGGCGAGCAGTACTTC.